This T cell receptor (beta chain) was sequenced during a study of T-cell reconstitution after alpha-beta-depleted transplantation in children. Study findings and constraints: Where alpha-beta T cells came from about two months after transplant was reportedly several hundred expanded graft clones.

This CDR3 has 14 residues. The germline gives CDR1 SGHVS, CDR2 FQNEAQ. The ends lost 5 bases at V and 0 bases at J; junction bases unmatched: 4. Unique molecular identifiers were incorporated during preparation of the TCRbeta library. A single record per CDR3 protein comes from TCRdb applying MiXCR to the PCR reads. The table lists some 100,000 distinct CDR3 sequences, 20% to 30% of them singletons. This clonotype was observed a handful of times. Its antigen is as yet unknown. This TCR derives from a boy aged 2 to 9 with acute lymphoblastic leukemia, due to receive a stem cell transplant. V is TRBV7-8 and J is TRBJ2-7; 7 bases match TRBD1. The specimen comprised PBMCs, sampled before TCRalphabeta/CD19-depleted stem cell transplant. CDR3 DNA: TGTGCCAGCAGCCGCCGGGACAGCTCCTACGAGCAGTACTTC. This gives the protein CASSRRDSSYEQYF.